This T cell receptor beta chain was sequenced in a study of T cell responses to AZD1222 COVID-19 vaccine. General study results and limits: Most donors were white British, females outnumbered males, and clonal diversity was possibly underestimated. Compared with day 0, the breadth and depth of the Spike-specific TCR repertoire rose significantly after two doses of AZD1222. Regions 160-218 and 743-854 held dominance among vaccine-associated CD4 TCRs, which spanned spike.

The trim removed 3 bases at V and 4 bases at J, leaving 13 bases unmatched. The germline V gene encodes CDR1 LGHDT and CDR2 YNNKEL (reference sequence). The CDR3 totals 18 residues. The method was immunoSEQ multiplex PCR; TCRdb's version includes in-frame clones alone and lacks a portion of them. The sample contains 100,000 to 120,000 clones, approximately 90% of which appear only once. Note on this clone: Its cognate antigen is unknown.

Sequencing was performed on peripheral blood, taken 28 days after the second AZD1222 dose. This clonotype originated in an adult who received the AZD1222 COVID-19 vaccine. The chain carries TRBV3-1 (or the pseudogene TRBV3-2) and TRBJ1-2; the match to TRBD1 covers 11 bases. CDR3 loop: CASSHEGTGGPWGYGYTF. The DNA of the CDR3 is TGTGCCAGCAGCCACGAAGGGACAGGGGGACCTTGGGGCTATGGCTACACCTTC.